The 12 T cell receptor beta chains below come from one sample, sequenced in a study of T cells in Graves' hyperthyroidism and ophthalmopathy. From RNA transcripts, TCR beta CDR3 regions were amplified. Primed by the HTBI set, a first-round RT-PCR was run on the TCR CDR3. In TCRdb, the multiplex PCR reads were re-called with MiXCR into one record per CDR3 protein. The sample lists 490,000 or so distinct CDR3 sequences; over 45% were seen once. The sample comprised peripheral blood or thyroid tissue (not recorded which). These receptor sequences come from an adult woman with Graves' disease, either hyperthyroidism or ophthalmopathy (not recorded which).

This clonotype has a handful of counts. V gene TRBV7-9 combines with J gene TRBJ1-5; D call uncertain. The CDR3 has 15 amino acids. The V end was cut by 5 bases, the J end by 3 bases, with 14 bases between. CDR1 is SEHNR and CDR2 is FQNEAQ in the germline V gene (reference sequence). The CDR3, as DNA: TGTGCCAGCAGCCCCGAGGGCCAGACCAATCAGCCCCAGCATTTT. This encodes CASSPEGQTNQPQHF.

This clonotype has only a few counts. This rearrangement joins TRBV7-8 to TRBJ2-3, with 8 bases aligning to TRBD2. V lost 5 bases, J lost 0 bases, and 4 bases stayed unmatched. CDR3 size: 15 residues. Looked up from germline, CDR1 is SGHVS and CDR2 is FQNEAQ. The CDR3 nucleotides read TGTGCCAGCAGCCGGGGGGGCTCTAGCACAGATACGCAGTATTTT. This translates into CASSRGGSSTDTQYF.

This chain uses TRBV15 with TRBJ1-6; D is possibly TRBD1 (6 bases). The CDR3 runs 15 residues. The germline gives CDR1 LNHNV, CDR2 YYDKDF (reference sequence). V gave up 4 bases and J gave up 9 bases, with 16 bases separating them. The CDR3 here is CATSTLAGAISPLHF. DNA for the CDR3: TGTGCCACCAGCACTCTCGCAGGGGCAATTTCACCCCTCCACTTT.

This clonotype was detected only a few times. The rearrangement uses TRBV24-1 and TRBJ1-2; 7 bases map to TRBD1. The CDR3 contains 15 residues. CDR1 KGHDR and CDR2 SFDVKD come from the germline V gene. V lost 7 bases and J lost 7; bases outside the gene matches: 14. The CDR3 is CATRDGTESASGYTF. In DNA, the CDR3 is TGTGCCACCAGAGACGGGACAGAATCCGCAAGTGGCTACACCTTC.

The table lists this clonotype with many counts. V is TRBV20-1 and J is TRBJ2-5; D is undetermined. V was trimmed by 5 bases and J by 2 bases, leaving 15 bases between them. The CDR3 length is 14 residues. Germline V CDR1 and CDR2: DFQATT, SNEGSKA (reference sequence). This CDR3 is CSAVGASIQETQYF. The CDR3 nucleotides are TGCAGTGCTGTAGGAGCGTCAATACAAGAGACCCAGTACTTC.

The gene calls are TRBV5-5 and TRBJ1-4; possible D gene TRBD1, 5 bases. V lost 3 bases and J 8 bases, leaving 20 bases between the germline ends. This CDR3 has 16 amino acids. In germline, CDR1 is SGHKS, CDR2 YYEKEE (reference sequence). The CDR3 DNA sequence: TGTGCCAGCAGCTCTCAACCGCAGGGTAGTTGGGAAAAACTGTTTTTT. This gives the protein CASSSQPQGSWEKLFF.

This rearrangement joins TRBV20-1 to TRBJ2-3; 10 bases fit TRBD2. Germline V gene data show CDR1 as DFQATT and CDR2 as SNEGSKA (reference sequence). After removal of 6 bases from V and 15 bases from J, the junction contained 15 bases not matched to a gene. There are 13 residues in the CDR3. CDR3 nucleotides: TGCAGTGCAGGAGGAGCGGGAGGGCCCTCAGGCTATTTT. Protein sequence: CSAGGAGGPSGYF.

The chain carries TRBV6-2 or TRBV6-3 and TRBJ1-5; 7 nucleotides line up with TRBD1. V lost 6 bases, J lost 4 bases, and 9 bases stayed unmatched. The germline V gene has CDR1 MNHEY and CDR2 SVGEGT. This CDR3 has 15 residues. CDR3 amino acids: CASSPPQGMNQPQHF. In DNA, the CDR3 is TGTGCCAGCAGCCCGCCACAGGGGATGAATCAGCCCCAGCATTTT.

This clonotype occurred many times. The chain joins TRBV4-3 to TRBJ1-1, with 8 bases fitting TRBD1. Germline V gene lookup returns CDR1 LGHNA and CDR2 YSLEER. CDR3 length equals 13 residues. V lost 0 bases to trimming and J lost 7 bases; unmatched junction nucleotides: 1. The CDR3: CASSQETGVEAFF. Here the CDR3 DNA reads TGCGCCAGCAGCCAAGAGACAGGGGTTGAAGCTTTCTTT.

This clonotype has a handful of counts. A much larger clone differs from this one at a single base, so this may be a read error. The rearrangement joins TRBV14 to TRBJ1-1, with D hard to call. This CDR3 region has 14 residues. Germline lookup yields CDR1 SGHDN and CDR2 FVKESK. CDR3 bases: TGTGCCAGCAGCCAAGATCCGGGGTTCACTGAAGCTCTCTTT. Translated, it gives CASSQDPGFTEALF.

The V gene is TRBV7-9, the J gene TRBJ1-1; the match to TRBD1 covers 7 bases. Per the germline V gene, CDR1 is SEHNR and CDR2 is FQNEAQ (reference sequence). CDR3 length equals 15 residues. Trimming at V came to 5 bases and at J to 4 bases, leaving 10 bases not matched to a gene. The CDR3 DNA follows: TGTGCCAGCAGCCGTCAATCAGGGGGGAGCACTGAAGCTTTCTTT. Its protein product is CASSRQSGGSTEAFF.

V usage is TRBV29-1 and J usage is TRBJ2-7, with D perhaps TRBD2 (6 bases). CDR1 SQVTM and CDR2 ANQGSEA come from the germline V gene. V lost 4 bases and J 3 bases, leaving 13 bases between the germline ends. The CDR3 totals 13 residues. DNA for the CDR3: TGCAGCGTTGCCGACGGGAGCGGCTACGAGCAGTACTTC. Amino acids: CSVADGSGYEQYF.